This T cell receptor (beta chain) was obtained from a study of cytotoxic CD8 clonotypes in ibrutinib-treated CLL. This table comes from immunoSEQ multiplex PCR, and its TCRdb copy is limited to in-frame clones, with some not included. The sample lists around 97,000 clones, 70% to 85% occurring once. Germline V gene data show CDR1 as SEHNR and CDR2 as FQNEAQ (reference sequence). The CDR3 has 13 amino acids. Trimming left V 5 bases short and J 6 bases short, with 14 bases between. The count of this clone is one. The sequence was obtained from a human donor with chronic lymphocytic leukemia. Sequencing used PBMCs, obtained after 12 months of ibrutinib treatment. V and J are TRBV7-9 and TRBJ2-7; TRBD2 is a possible D gene (7 bases). CDR3 sequence: CASSPRGGGEQYF. CDR3 nucleotides: TGTGCCAGCAGCCCAAGGGGGGGAGGCGAGCAGTACTTC.